This is a list of T cell receptor beta chains from one sample in a study of PD-1 blockade in classical Hodgkin lymphoma. Generated by immunoSEQ multiplex PCR, the TCRdb table keeps only in-frame clones and is missing some. The table shows around 50,000 clones, with around 74% occurring only once. The input for sequencing was peripheral blood mononuclear cells (PBMCs), taken before the fourth cycle of nivolumab. All receptors come from a human donor with classical Hodgkin lymphoma. CDR3s leave out the opening cysteine and the closing phenylalanine or tryptophan.

V: TRBV11-3; J: TRBJ2-1; CDR3: ASSLEGQGVGNEQF
V: TRBV11-2; J: TRBJ2-5; CDR3: ASSPGTSGRVSETQY
V: TRBV5-4; J: TRBJ2-3; CDR3: ASSPGGPGTGTDTQY
V: TRBV4-1; J: TRBJ1-2; CDR3: ASSQAAANYGYT
V: TRBV6-5; J: TRBJ2-7; CDR3: ASSYTPAGSISEQY
V: TRBV4-1; J: TRBJ1-3; CDR3: ASSPWGGTNSGNTIY
V: TRBV6-5; J: TRBJ2-7; CDR3: ASSYSKRGEKGEQY
V: TRBV7-9; J: TRBJ1-1; CDR3: ASSLDMNTEAF
V: TRBV4-2; J: TRBJ2-5; CDR3: ASSQSSAGGGETQY
V: TRBV28; J: TRBJ1-5; CDR3: AIIKAGVTQPQH
V: TRBV28; J: TRBJ2-7; CDR3: ASTDRAYEQY
V: TRBV7-2; J: TRBJ2-1; CDR3: ASSLEAGNVNEQF
V: TRBV19; J: TRBJ2-1; CDR3: ASMRTSGRGREQF
V: TRBV4-1; J: TRBJ1-4; CDR3: ASSQGLLNEKLF
V: TRBV7-2; J: TRBJ2-2; CDR3: ASSLVFSWNTGELF
V: TRBV9; J: TRBJ2-5; CDR3: ASSVDGSSGTQY
V: TRBV16; J: TRBJ2-2; CDR3: ASSHGTGAGELF
V: TRBV5-6; J: TRBJ2-7; CDR3: ASSLGPPGEQY
V: TRBV25-1; J: TRBJ1-2; CDR3: ASSESAAGFGYT
V: TRBV7-9; J: TRBJ2-1; CDR3: ASSPQGFLYNEQF
V: TRBV5-8; J: TRBJ2-1; CDR3: ASSPRTRPIYNEQF
V: TRBV10-3; J: TRBJ2-7; CDR3: ATALDDRTGYEQY
V: TRBV20-1; J: TRBJ2-7; CDR3: SASGKYEQY
V: TRBV6-1; J: TRBJ2-2; CDR3: ASALAGNTGELF
V: TRBV5-4; J: TRBJ2-7; CDR3: ASSQKGLAYEQY
V: TRBV5-1; J: TRBJ2-1; CDR3: ASSGSSYNEQF
V: TRBV19; J: TRBJ2-2; CDR3: ASRSSGRVTGELF